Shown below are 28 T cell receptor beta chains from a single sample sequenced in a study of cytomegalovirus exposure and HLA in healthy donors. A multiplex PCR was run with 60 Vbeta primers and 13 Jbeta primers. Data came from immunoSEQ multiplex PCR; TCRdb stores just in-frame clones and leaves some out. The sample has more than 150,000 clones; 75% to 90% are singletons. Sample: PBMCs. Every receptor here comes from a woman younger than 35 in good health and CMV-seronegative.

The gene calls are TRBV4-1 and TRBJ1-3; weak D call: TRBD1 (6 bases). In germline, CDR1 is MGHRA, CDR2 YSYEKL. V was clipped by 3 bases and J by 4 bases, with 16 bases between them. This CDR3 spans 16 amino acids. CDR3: CASSQDSRGLGNTIYF. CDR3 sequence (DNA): TGCGCCAGCAGCCAGGATAGCAGGGGTCTAGGAAACACCATATATTTT.

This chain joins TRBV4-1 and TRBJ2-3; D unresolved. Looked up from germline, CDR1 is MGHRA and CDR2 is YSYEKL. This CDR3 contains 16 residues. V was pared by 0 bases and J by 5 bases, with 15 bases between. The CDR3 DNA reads TGCGCCAGCAGCCAAGATGGAATAGCTTGGCGAGATACGCAGTATTTT. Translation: CASSQDGIAWRDTQYF.

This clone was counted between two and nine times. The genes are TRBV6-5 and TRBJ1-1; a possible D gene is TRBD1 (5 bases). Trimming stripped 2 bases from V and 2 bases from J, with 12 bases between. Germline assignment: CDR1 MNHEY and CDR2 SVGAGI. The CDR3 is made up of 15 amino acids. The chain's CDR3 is CASSYLPTVNTEAFF. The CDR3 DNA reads TGTGCCAGCAGTTACCTTCCGACAGTAAACACTGAAGCTTTCTTT.

In nucleotides, the CDR3 is TGTGCCAGCAGTTTGAGAGGGGGAAAAGACATTCAGTACTTC. Its translation: CASSLRGGKDIQYF. This rearrangement joins TRBV28 to TRBJ2-4, with D maybe TRBD1 (6 bases). There are 14 residues in the CDR3. The V end lost 3 bases, the J end lost 8 bases, and 14 bases lay between the germline ends. CDR1 is MDHEN and CDR2 is SYDVKM in the germline V gene.

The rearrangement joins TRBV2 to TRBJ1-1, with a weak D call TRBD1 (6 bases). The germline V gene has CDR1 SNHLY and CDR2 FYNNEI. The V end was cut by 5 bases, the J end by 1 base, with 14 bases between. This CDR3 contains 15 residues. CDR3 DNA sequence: TGTGCCAGCAGTCCCGGGACAAGTGGGAACACTGAAGCTTTCTTT. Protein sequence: CASSPGTSGNTEAFF. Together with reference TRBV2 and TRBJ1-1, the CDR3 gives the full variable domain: EPEVTQTPSHQVTQMGQEVILRCVPISNHLYFYWYRQILGQKVEFLVSFYNNEISEKSEIFDDQFSVERPDGSNFTLKIRSTKLEDSAMYFCASSPGTSGNTEAFFGQGTRLTVV.

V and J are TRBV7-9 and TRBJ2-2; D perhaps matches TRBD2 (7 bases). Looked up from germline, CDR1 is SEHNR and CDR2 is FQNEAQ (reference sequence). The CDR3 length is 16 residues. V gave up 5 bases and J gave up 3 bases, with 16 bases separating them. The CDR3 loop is CASSPGEGRYTGELFF. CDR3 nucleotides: TGTGCCAGCAGCCCAGGGGAGGGCCGGTACACCGGGGAGCTGTTTTTT.

CDR3 DNA sequence: TGCGCCAGCAGCTTGGAGAGGGCTGTCTACACCTTC. Its protein product is CASSLERAVYTF. V and J are TRBV5-1 and TRBJ1-2, with unresolved D. There are 12 residues in the CDR3. Germline loops: CDR1 SGHRS, CDR2 YFSETQ. V was clipped by 0 bases and J by 10 bases, with 10 bases between them.

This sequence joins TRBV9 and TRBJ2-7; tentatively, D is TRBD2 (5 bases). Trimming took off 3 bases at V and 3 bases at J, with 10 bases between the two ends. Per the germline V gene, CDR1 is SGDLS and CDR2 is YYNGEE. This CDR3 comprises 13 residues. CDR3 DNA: TGTGCCAGCAGCGCAGGACTGAGCTACGAGCAGTACTTC. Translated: CASSAGLSYEQYF.

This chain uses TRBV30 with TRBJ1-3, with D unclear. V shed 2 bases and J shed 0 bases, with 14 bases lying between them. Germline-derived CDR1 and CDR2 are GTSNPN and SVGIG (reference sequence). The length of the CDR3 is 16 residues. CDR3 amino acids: CAWSTFLGFSGNTIYF. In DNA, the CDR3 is TGTGCCTGGAGTACTTTCCTCGGGTTCTCTGGAAACACCATATATTTT.

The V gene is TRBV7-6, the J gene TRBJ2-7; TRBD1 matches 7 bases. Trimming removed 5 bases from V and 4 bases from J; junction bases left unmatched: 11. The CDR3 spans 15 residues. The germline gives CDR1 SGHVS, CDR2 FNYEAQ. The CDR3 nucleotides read TGTGCCAGCAGCCCACAGGGGCTCCTATCGTACGAGCAGTACTTC. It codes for CASSPQGLLSYEQYF.

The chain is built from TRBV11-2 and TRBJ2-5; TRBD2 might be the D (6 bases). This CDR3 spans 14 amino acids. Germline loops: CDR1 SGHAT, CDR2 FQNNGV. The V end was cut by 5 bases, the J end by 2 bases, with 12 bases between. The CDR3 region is CASSVRTIQETQYF. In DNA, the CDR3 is TGTGCCAGCAGCGTCAGGACTATTCAAGAGACCCAGTACTTC.

CDR3 nucleotide sequence: TGTGCCAGCAGCTTAAACACAGGGCGTACTGAAGCTTTCTTT. Translation gives CASSLNTGRTEAFF. The V gene is TRBV7-3, the J gene TRBJ1-1; D perhaps matches TRBD1 (6 bases). Per germline, CDR1 SGHTA and CDR2 FQGTGA. The CDR3 is 14 residues long. V lost 1 base and J 5 bases, leaving 11 bases between the germline ends.

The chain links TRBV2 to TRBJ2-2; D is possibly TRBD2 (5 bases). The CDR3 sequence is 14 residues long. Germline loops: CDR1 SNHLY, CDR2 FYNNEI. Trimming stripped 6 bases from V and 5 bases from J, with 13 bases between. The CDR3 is CASRGFRGTGELFF. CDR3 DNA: TGTGCCAGCAGAGGGTTCCGAGGGACCGGGGAGCTGTTTTTT.

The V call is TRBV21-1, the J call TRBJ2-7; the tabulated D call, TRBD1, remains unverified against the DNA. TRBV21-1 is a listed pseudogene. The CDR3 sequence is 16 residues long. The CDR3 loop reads CASSTPFEGEHYEQYF. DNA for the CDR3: TGTGCCAGCAGCACCCCGTTCGAAGGGGAACACTACGAGCAGTACTTC.

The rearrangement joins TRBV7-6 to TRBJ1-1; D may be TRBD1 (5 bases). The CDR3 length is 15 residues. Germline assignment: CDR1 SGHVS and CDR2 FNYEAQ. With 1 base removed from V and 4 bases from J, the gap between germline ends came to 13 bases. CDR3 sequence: CASSLDWGVSTEAFF. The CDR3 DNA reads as TGTGCCAGCAGCTTAGACTGGGGGGTTTCCACTGAAGCTTTCTTT.

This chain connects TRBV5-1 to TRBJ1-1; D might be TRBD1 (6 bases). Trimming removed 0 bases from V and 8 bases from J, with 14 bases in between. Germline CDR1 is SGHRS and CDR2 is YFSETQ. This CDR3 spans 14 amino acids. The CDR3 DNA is TGCGCCAGCAGCTTGGCTCGACAGGCTACAGAAGCTTTCTTT. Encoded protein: CASSLARQATEAFF.

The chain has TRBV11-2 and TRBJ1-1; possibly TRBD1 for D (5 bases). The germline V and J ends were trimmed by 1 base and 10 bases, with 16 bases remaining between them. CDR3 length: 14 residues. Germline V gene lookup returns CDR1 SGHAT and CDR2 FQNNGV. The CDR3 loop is CASSLGVALGAAFF. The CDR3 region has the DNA TGTGCCAGCAGCTTAGGTGTGGCCCTTGGGGCAGCTTTCTTT.

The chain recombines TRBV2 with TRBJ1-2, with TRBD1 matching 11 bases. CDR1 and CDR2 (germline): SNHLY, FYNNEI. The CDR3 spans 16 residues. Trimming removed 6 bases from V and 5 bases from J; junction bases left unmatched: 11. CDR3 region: CASRALGTGGTYGYTF. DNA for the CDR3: TGTGCCAGCAGGGCCCTAGGGACAGGGGGAACGTATGGCTACACCTTC.

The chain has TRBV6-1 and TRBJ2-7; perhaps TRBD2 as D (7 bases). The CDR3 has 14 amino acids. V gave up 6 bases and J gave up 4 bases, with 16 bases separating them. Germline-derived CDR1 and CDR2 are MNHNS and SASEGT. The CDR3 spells CASRTGWGGYEQYF. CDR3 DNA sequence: TGTGCCAGCAGGACAGGTTGGGGGGGATACGAGCAGTACTTC.

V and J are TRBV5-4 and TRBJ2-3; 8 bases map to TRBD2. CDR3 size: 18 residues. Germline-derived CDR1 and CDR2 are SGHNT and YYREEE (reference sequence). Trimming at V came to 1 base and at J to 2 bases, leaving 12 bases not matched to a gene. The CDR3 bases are TGTGCCAGCAGCTTGTTAAAGTTTGGCGGGGGGCCCACAGATACGCAGTATTTT. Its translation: CASSLLKFGGGPTDTQYF.

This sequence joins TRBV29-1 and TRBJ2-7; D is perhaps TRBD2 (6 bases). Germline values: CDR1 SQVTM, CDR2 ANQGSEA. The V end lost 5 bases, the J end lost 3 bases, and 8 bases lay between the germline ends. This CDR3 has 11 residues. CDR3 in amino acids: CSVRENYEQYF. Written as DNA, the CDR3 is TGCAGCGTTCGGGAGAACTACGAGCAGTACTTC.

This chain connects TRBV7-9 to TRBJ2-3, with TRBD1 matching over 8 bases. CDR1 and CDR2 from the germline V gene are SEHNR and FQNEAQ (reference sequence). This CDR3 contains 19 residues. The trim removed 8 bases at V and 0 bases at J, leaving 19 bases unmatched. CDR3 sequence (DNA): TGTGCCAGCTTAGAGGCAGGGGGCATCGAGCGTACCAGCACAGATACGCAGTATTTT. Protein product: CASLEAGGIERTSTDTQYF.

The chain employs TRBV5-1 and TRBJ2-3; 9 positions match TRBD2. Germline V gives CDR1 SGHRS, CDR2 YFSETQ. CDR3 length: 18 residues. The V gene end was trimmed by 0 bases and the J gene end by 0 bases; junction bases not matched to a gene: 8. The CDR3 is CASSLEAGGSTSTDTQYF. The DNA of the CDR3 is TGCGCCAGCAGCTTGGAAGCGGGGGGCTCCACTAGCACAGATACGCAGTATTTT. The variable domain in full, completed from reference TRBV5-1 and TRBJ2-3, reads KAGVTQTPRYLIKTRGQQVTLSCSPISGHRSVSWYQQTPGQGLQFLFEYFSETQRNKGNFPGRFSGRQFSNSRSEMNVSTLELGDSALYLCASSLEAGGSTSTDTQYFGPGTRLTVL.

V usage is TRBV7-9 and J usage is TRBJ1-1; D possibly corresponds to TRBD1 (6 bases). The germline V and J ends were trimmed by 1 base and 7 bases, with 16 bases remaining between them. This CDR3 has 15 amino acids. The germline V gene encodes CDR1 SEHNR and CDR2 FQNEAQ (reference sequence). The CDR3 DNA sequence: TGTGCCAGCAGCTTAGGGGCAGGGGAAAATAATGAAGCTTTCTTT. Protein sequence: CASSLGAGENNEAFF.

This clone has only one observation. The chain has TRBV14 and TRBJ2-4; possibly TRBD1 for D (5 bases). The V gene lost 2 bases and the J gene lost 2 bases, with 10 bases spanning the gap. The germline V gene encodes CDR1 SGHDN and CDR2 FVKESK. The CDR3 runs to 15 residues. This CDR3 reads CASSQSRQSKNIQYF. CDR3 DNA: TGTGCCAGCAGCCAAAGTAGACAGTCCAAAAACATTCAGTACTTC. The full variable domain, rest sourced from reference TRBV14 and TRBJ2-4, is EAGVTQFPSHSVIEKGQTVTLRCDPISGHDNLYWYRRVMGKEIKFLLHFVKESKQDESGMPNNRFLAERTGGTYSTLKVQPAELEDSGVYFCASSQSRQSKNIQYFGAGTRLSVL.

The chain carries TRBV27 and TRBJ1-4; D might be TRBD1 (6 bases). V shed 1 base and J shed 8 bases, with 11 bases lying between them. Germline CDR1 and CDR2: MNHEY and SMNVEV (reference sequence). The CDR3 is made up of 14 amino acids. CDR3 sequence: CASSLLGAGEKLFF. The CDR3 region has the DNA TGTGCCAGCAGTTTATTGGGGGCTGGGGAAAAACTGTTTTTT.

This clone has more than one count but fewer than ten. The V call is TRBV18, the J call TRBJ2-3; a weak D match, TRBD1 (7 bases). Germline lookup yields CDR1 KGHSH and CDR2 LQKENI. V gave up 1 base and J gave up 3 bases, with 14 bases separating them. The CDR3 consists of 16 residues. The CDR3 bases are TGTGCCAGCTCACCACGGAGGGGACAGTTAACAGATACGCAGTATTTT. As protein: CASSPRRGQLTDTQYF.

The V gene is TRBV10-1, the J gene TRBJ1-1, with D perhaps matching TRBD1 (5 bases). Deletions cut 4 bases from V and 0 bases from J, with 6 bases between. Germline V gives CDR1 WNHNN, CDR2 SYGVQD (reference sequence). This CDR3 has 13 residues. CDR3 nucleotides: TGCGCCAGCAGTGGACAGCTGAACACTGAAGCTTTCTTT. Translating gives CASSGQLNTEAFF.